The 21 T cell receptor beta chains listed next were all sequenced from one sample in a study of post-analysis software for immune sequencing data. Study-wide results and caveats: Compared with controls, patients had more of about 5 TRBV segments, including TRBV5-6, TRBV5-1 and TRBV20-1.

cDNA libraries for TCR beta contained unique molecular identifiers. TCRdb reprocessed the PCR reads via MiXCR and lists one record per CDR3 protein. The repertoire has about 680,000 distinct CDR3 sequences, over 45% of them found once; the top ten carry approximately 10%. These receptors' targets are unknown. Specimen: blood. The receptors here all came from a girl aged 2-9 years with multiple sclerosis.

The V call is TRBV29-1, the J call TRBJ2-1; 9 bases fit TRBD1. Unmatched junction bases numbered 6, after V lost 0 bases and J lost 12 bases. Germline CDR1 and CDR2: SQVTM and ANQGSEA. The CDR3 is 13 amino acids. The CDR3 region is CSVEDGTGHGQFF. The CDR3 DNA reads as TGCAGCGTTGAAGACGGGACAGGGCATGGGCAGTTCTTC.

This sequence joins TRBV12-3 or TRBV12-4 and TRBJ1-2, with TRBD1 identical over 11 bases. Trimming cost V 5 bases and J 2 bases; bases outside gene matches: 13. The CDR3 totals 18 residues. The CDR3 reads CASSVTGQGANSNYGYTF. CDR3 bases: TGTGCCAGCAGTGTTACAGGACAGGGGGCGAATTCGAACTATGGCTACACCTTC.

This chain links TRBV4-2 with TRBJ2-5; 7 bases align to TRBD2. After removal of 2 bases from V and 4 bases from J, the junction contained 25 bases not matched to a gene. Germline V CDR1 and CDR2: LGHNA, YNFKEQ. CDR3 size: 21 residues. CDR3 nucleotides: TGTGCCAGCAGCCAAACTAGCGTTGGGGATGTAAAGGTGGGGGTCGGAGAGACCCAGTACTTC. Translation: CASSQTSVGDVKVGVGETQYF.

Ten or more counts support this clonotype. The rearrangement links TRBV11-2 to TRBJ2-7, with 8 bases that match TRBD1. This CDR3 comprises 15 residues. J lost 6 bases, V lost 5 bases, and 12 bases had no gene match. CDR1 and CDR2 (germline): SGHAT, FQNNGV. CDR3 amino acids: CASSPAATGVGEQYF. Written as DNA, the CDR3 is TGTGCCAGCAGCCCAGCGGCGACAGGGGTCGGCGAGCAGTACTTC.

The chain has TRBV28 and TRBJ1-2; D is unclear. Germline lookup yields CDR1 MDHEN and CDR2 SYDVKM. The V end lost 0 bases, the J end lost 0 bases, and 5 bases lay between the germline ends. This CDR3 has 14 amino acids. This CDR3 is CASSLWQSNYGYTF. The CDR3 bases are TGTGCCAGCAGTTTATGGCAGTCTAACTATGGCTACACCTTC.

This clonotype has a handful of counts. The CDR3 nucleotides read TGCAGTGCTAGAGAGGGGGGGCCAGAGACCCAGTACTTC. It specifies CSAREGGPETQYF. V gene TRBV20-1 combines with J gene TRBJ2-5, with D possibly TRBD2 on 7 matching bases. Germline V gene data show CDR1 as DFQATT and CDR2 as SNEGSKA (reference sequence). This CDR3 is built from 13 residues. Trimming shortened V by 0 bases and J by 4 bases, and 9 bases separated the two germline ends.

This clonotype was observed a handful of times. V usage is TRBV10-2 and J usage is TRBJ2-7; D is possibly TRBD2 (5 bases). V was clipped by 7 bases and J by 2 bases, with 15 bases between them. Germline V gene lookup returns CDR1 WSHSY and CDR2 SAAADI. The CDR3 consists of 14 residues. The CDR3, as DNA: TGCGCCAGCATGAATTTGCGAGGGCCCTACGAGCAGTACTTC. Protein product: CASMNLRGPYEQYF.

This clonotype was observed once. V usage is TRBV4-1 and J usage is TRBJ1-1; D remains ambiguous. This CDR3 comprises 13 residues. Germline V gives CDR1 MGHRA, CDR2 YSYEKL. V lost 6 bases to trimming and J lost 1 base, with 9 bases between them. CDR3 sequence: CASRPPGNTEAFF. CDR3 in DNA: TGCGCCAGCAGACCGCCGGGGAACACTGAAGCTTTCTTT.

The rearrangement joins TRBV28 to TRBJ2-1, with 9 bases that match TRBD2. This CDR3 comprises 14 residues. Losses at the gene ends were 7 bases for V and 2 bases for J; bases not matched to a gene: 3. In germline, CDR1 is MDHEN, CDR2 SYDVKM. The CDR3: CASIAGVPYNEQFF. The CDR3 DNA is TGTGCCAGCATAGCGGGAGTCCCCTACAATGAGCAGTTCTTC.

This clonotype came up once. The chain carries TRBV4-2 and TRBJ2-3, with D unresolved. Trimming stripped 2 bases from V and 2 bases from J, with 11 bases between. Per the germline V gene, CDR1 is LGHNA and CDR2 is YNFKEQ. The CDR3 sequence is 15 residues long. The CDR3 here is CASSQPPSPTDTQYF. In DNA, the CDR3 is TGTGCCAGCAGCCAACCCCCTTCCCCCACAGATACGCAGTATTTT.

This sequence joins TRBV6-6 and TRBJ2-1, with unresolved D. The CDR3 extends over 14 amino acids. V was pared by 2 bases and J by 3 bases, with 8 bases between. CDR1 is MNHNY and CDR2 is SVGAGI in the germline V gene (reference sequence). CDR3 residues: CASSYPGVYNEQFF. The CDR3 nucleotides read TGTGCCAGCAGTTACCCAGGAGTCTACAATGAGCAGTTCTTC.

This chain links TRBV29-1 with TRBJ2-1; perhaps TRBD2 as D (6 bases). This CDR3 is built from 14 residues. Looked up from germline, CDR1 is SQVTM and CDR2 is ANQGSEA. The V end was cut by 8 bases, the J end by 4 bases, with 18 bases between. The DNA of the CDR3 is TGCAGCATAACGGGGCGGGACCGTTACAATGAGCAGTTCTTC. It codes for CSITGRDRYNEQFF.

This chain uses TRBV3-1 with TRBJ2-3; 8 nucleotides line up with TRBD2. CDR3 length equals 17 residues. With 2 bases clipped from V and 0 bases from J, the junction kept 7 bases outside the gene matches. Germline CDR1 and CDR2: LGHDT and YNNKEL (reference sequence). The CDR3 here is CASSQFSGGLSTDTQYF. The CDR3, as DNA: TGTGCCAGCAGCCAATTCTCGGGAGGGCTGAGCACAGATACGCAGTATTTT.

This clonotype was seen more than once but under ten times. J is TRBJ1-5 and V is TRBV12-1. TRBV12-1 is classified as a pseudogene. The CDR3 loop spans 11 amino acids. The DNA of the CDR3 is TGTGCCAGCAGGCCGAATCAGCCCCAGCATTTT. It specifies CASRPNQPQHF.

V and J are TRBV5-6 and TRBJ2-5; D is tentatively TRBD1 or TRBD2 (5 bases each). V dropped 0 bases and J dropped 7 bases, with 10 bases sitting between them. Germline values: CDR1 SGHDT, CDR2 YYEEEE. The CDR3 covers 13 residues. This chain's CDR3 is CASSLGGYATQYF. In nucleotides, the CDR3 is TGTGCCAGCAGCTTGGGGGGGTATGCGACCCAGTACTTC. The full variable domain, rest sourced from reference TRBV5-6 and TRBJ2-5, is DAGVTQSPTHLIKTRGQQVTLRCSPKSGHDTVSWYQQALGQGPQFIFQYYEEEERQRGNFPDRFSGHQFPNYSSELNVNALLLGDSALYLCASSLGGYATQYFGPGTRLLVL.

The CDR3 coding sequence is TGTGCCAGCAGCCACCAGGGTACCCACGAGCAGTACTTC. It yields the protein CASSHQGTHEQYF. The chain carries TRBV3-1 and TRBJ2-7; D may be TRBD1 (5 bases). V lost 3 bases, J lost 5 bases, and 11 bases lay in between. Germline V gene sequence: CDR1 LGHDT, CDR2 YNNKEL (reference sequence). The CDR3 is made up of 13 amino acids.

CDR3 nucleotides: TGCGCCAGCAGCTTGGCCGGAGAAGCCACCTACAATGAGCAGTTCTTC. Its translation is CASSLAGEATYNEQFF. This chain uses TRBV5-1 with TRBJ2-1; D remains ambiguous. Germline CDR1 is SGHRS and CDR2 is YFSETQ. CDR3 length equals 16 residues. The V end lost 0 bases, the J end lost 2 bases, and 12 bases lay between the germline ends.

V usage is TRBV4-3 and J usage is TRBJ1-2; TRBD1 agrees at 11 bases. The ends lost 4 bases at V and 4 bases at J; junction bases unmatched: 5. The V gene's germline CDR1 is LGHNA and CDR2 YSLEER. This CDR3 comprises 15 residues. In DNA form, the CDR3 reads TGCGCCAGCAGCCGCCGGGACAGGGGGGGCTATGGCTACACCTTC. Translating it yields CASSRRDRGGYGYTF.

J is TRBJ1-2 and V is TRBV24-1, with 7 bases that match TRBD1. The length of the CDR3 is 16 residues. Germline V gene data show CDR1 as KGHDR and CDR2 as SFDVKD. V shed 4 bases and J 2 bases; nucleotides not matched to a gene: 9. The CDR3 coding sequence is TGTGCCACCAGTGACCCCACCCGGACAGGCAACTATGGCTACACCTTC. Amino acids: CATSDPTRTGNYGYTF.

This clonotype was counted a few times. This chain uses TRBV29-1 with TRBJ2-7; 9 bases match TRBD1. Trimming took 4 bases from V and 3 from J; bases not matched to a gene: 4. This CDR3 spans 13 amino acids. Germline values: CDR1 SQVTM, CDR2 ANQGSEA. The CDR3 region has the DNA TGCAGCGTTGCTAGGGGACAGGGCTACGAGCAGTACTTC. This codes for CSVARGQGYEQYF.

The chain links TRBV19 to TRBJ2-7; perhaps TRBD2 as D (6 bases). The last part of the DNA fits TRBJ2-5 better; the J call may be wrong. CDR1 and CDR2 from the germline V gene are LNHDA and SQIVND (reference sequence). The CDR3 is 13 residues long. CDR3 sequence (DNA): TGTGCCACAGGGCTAGCGATCGGAGAGACCCAGTACTTC. Translation: CATGLAIGETQYF.